Shown below are 20 T cell receptor beta chains from a single sample sequenced in a study of tissue T cells after allogeneic stem cell transplantation. Sequenced by immunoSEQ multiplex PCR; TCRdb stores in-frame clones only, minus some. The top ten clones hold 0.66% of a sample with tens of thousands of clones, roughly 72% of them seen once. Sequenced: spleen. The receptor source for this set is a female BALB/c mouse in good health. The mice in this strain carry MHC haplotype H2-d.

This clone was detected a few times. Here the gene names and germline are mouse. Sequencing ends 1 residue short of the CDR3 end; the germline J gene provides the rest. The chain recombines TRBV13-1 with TRBJ2-7; possibly TRBD1 for D (6 bases). The CDR3 is made up of 12 amino acids. V was shortened by 5 bases and J by 4 bases, with 10 bases between the two germline ends. Germline CDR1 reads NSHNY; CDR2 reads SYGAGN. The CDR3 loop is CASREQGYEQYF. The covered CDR3 bases are TGTGCCAGCAGAGAACAGGGATATGAACAGTAC.

Details on this clone: Each gene name is a mouse one. The sequenced fragment ends 1 residue before the CDR3 boundary, so the rest is inferred from the germline J gene. The chain uses TRBV19 and TRBJ2-5; 13 nucleotides line up with TRBD2. The CDR3 spans 16 residues. The J segment lost 2 bases and the V segment lost 5 bases, leaving 5 bases of the junction unmatched. The V gene's germline CDR1 is FNHDT and CDR2 SITEND (reference sequence). The CDR3: CASSGLGGLVQDTQYF. The sequenced part of the CDR3 DNA is TGTGCCAGCAGCGGACTGGGGGGGCTGGTCCAAGACACCCAGTAC.

To note about this clone: Gene names follow the mouse nomenclature. The CDR3 goes on 1 residue after the read ends, and that part is filled in from the germline J gene. The gene calls are TRBV31 and TRBJ1-6, with 12 bases that match TRBD1. TRBJ1-6 is assigned to the ORF class and has an uncertain function. This CDR3 is built from 16 residues. Germline lookup yields CDR1 GKSSPN and CDR2 SITVG. V lost 1 base, J lost 7 bases, and 5 bases stayed unmatched. CDR3 in amino acids: CAWSPRDRGRNSPLYF. The DNA read from the CDR3 is TGTGCCTGGAGTCCTCGGGACAGGGGGCGGAATTCGCCCCTCTAC.

On this clone itself: The gene names here belong to mouse. With the read ending 1 residue before the CDR3 end, the germline J gene is used to fill in that end. The gene calls are TRBV4 and TRBJ2-5; 12 positions match TRBD2. Germline lookup yields CDR1 LGHDT and CDR2 YNNKQL (reference sequence). This CDR3 region has 14 residues. V was clipped by 6 bases and J by 6 bases; unmatched bases: 4. This CDR3 reads CASRTGGARDTQYF. The part of the CDR3 DNA that was read is TGTGCCAGCAGGACTGGGGGGGCGCGGGACACCCAGTAC.

As for this clone: Gene names follow the mouse nomenclature. Sequencing ends 1 residue short of the CDR3 end; the germline J gene provides the rest. The V gene is TRBV1, the J gene TRBJ1-5; possible D gene TRBD1, 5 bases. V was pared by 2 bases and J by 9 bases, with 5 bases between. This CDR3 spans 11 amino acids. CDR1 NSQYPW and CDR2 LRSPGD come from the germline V gene (reference sequence). The sequenced part of the CDR3 DNA is TGCACCTGCAGTGCAACAGGGGCTCCGCTT. It translates to CTCSATGAPL. The complete CDR3 reads CTCSATGAPLF.

As concerns this clone: The genes are named according to mouse. The CDR3 extends 1 residue past the end of the read, so its final part is completed from the germline J gene. The V gene is TRBV2, the J gene TRBJ1-4; D might be TRBD1 (6 bases). Looked up from germline, CDR1 is LGHNA and CDR2 is YSYQKL. This CDR3 spans 15 amino acids. Trimming took off 1 base at V and 2 bases at J, with 8 bases between the two ends. The CDR3 is CASSQAGTSNERLFF. The sequenced part of the CDR3 DNA is TGTGCCAGCAGCCAAGCAGGGACATCCAACGAAAGATTATTT.

Turning to this clone: The gene names here belong to mouse. The sequenced fragment ends 1 residue before the CDR3 boundary, so the rest is inferred from the germline J gene. This rearrangement joins TRBV17 to TRBJ2-2; 11 bases are a match to TRBD1. The CDR3 extends over 15 amino acids. V lost 1 base, J lost 6 bases, and 1 base stayed unmatched. Germline lookup yields CDR1 MNHDT and CDR2 YYDKIL. The sequenced part of the CDR3 DNA is TGTGCTAGCAGTAGAGGGGGACAGGGGGCCGGGCAGCTCTAC. Translating gives CASSRGGQGAGQLY. The complete CDR3 reads CASSRGGQGAGQLYF.

As concerns this clone: Mouse germline and gene names are used. The read finishes 1 residue shy of the CDR3 end, and the germline J gene is used to complete it. V is TRBV13-3 and J is TRBJ1-6; 8 positions agree with TRBD1. TRBJ1-6 falls under the ORF class, with uncertain function. Per germline, CDR1 NNHDY and CDR2 SYVADS. J gave up 10 bases and V 1 base, and 4 bases lay outside the gene matches. CDR3 length: 14 residues. The part of the CDR3 DNA that was read is TGTGCCAGCAGTGATACAGGGGGGGGGTCGCCCCTCTAC. Translation gives CASSDTGGGSPLY. The CDR3, in full, reads CASSDTGGGSPLYF.

As to this clone: Mouse germline and gene names are used. The read ends 1 residue shy of where the CDR3 ends; the end is completed using the germline J gene. This sequence joins TRBV14 and TRBJ1-3, with 9 bases matching TRBD1. V was pared by 4 bases and J by 0 bases, with 5 bases of the junction left unmatched. Germline assignment: CDR1 SGHDT and CDR2 FRDEAV. The CDR3 spans 16 residues. Incomplete CDR3 DNA: TGTGCCAGCAGTCCCGACAGGGGGGATTCTGGAAATACGCTCTAT. Protein: CASSPDRGDSGNTLY. The entire CDR3 sequence reads CASSPDRGDSGNTLYF.

This clone was seen more than once but under ten times. Gene names and germline match the mouse. Read data end 1 residue before the CDR3 end; the end is taken from the germline J gene. The chain combines TRBV19 with TRBJ2-1; 10 bases are a match to TRBD1. V shed 3 bases and J 1 base; nucleotides not matched to a gene: 4. CDR3 size: 16 residues. Germline CDR1 FNHDT, CDR2 SITEND (reference sequence). This CDR3 is CASSKPGQGNYAEQFF. CDR3 DNA (partial): TGTGCCAGCAGTAAACCGGGACAGGGGAACTATGCTGAGCAGTTC.

This clone appeared a few times. Mouse gene names apply. The CDR3 is cut off 1 residue early in the read; its end comes from the germline J gene. In the same sample, other DNA sequences code for this CDR3. This chain links TRBV19 with TRBJ1-3; no clear D gene. V lost 2 bases and J 0 bases, leaving 3 bases between the germline ends. Germline V CDR1 and CDR2: FNHDT, SITEND (reference sequence). The CDR3 covers 13 residues. The covered CDR3 bases are TGTGCCAGCAGTATTAATTCTGGAAATACGCTCTAT. It is translated as CASSINSGNTLY. Given in full, the CDR3 is CASSINSGNTLYF. The full variable domain, with the rest looked up from reference TRBV19 and TRBJ1-3, is GGIITQTPKFLIGQEGQKLTLKCQQNFNHDTMYWYRQDSGKGLRLIYYSITENDLQKGDLSEGYDASREKKSSFSLTVTSAQKNEMAVFLCASSINSGNTLYFGEGSRLIVV.

With regard to this clone: Mouse germline and gene names are used. The missing CDR3 end, 1 residue past where the read stops, is filled in from the germline J gene. The chain couples TRBV31 to TRBJ2-1; TRBD2 aligns across 9 bases. The J segment lost 4 bases and the V segment lost 1 base, leaving 2 bases of the junction unmatched. The CDR3 consists of 14 residues. Germline V gene sequence: CDR1 GKSSPN, CDR2 SITVG. The CDR3 region is CAWSPDWGYAEQFF. CDR3 bases read: TGTGCCTGGAGTCCCGACTGGGGGTATGCTGAGCAGTTC.

To note about this clone: Mouse gene names and germline throughout. The DNA ends 1 residue before the CDR3 does, and the rest of the CDR3 is filled in from the germline J gene. The rearrangement uses TRBV31 and TRBJ2-5; a possible D gene is TRBD2 (6 bases). This CDR3 contains 12 residues. V was shortened by 2 bases and J by 3 bases, with 6 bases between the two germline ends. CDR1 is GKSSPN and CDR2 is SITVG in the germline V gene. Incomplete CDR3 DNA: TGTGCCTGGAGTACTGGGCAAGACACCCAGTAC. Encoded protein: CAWSTGQDTQY. The whole CDR3 protein is CAWSTGQDTQYF.

For this clone: Genes and germline come from the mouse. Other DNA sequences in this sample translate to the same CDR3. CDR3 loop: CASSEGGEQYF. The covered CDR3 bases are TGTGCCAGCAGTGAAGGGGGCGAACAGTAC. The chain is built from TRBV13-1 and TRBJ2-7, with TRBD1 as a possible D gene (7 bases). The read falls 1 residue short of the CDR3 end, and the missing part is taken from the germline J gene. The V gene lost 2 bases and the J gene lost 7 bases, with 7 bases spanning the gap. The germline CDR1 and CDR2 sequences are NSHNY and SYGAGN. The CDR3 has 11 residues.

As for this clone: Here the gene names and germline are mouse. The read falls 1 residue short of the CDR3 end, and the missing part is taken from the germline J gene. V usage is TRBV13-1 and J usage is TRBJ2-2; 9 bases agree with TRBD1. The CDR3 has 15 residues. The germline gives CDR1 NSHNY, CDR2 SYGAGN. J lost 0 bases, V lost 5 bases, and 2 bases had no gene match. Partial CDR3 DNA: TGTGCCAGCAGGAGACAGGGGGCAAACACCGGGCAGCTCTAC. Protein sequence: CASRRQGANTGQLY. The complete CDR3 protein is CASRRQGANTGQLYF.

A note on this clone: The genes and germline here are from mouse. Read sequence stops 1 residue before the CDR3 end, and the germline J gene provides the missing end. V gene TRBV13-2 combines with J gene TRBJ2-5; 7 bases are shared with TRBD2. This CDR3 region has 15 residues. From germline, CDR1 is NNHNN and CDR2 SYGAGS (reference sequence). J lost 0 bases, V lost 2 bases, and 3 bases had no gene match. This CDR3 reads CASGELGNNQDTQYF. The covered CDR3 bases are TGTGCCAGCGGTGAACTGGGGAATAACCAAGACACCCAGTAC.

Comment on this clone: Gene and germline names: mouse. Coverage ceases 1 residue before the CDR3 finishes, and the germline J gene fills in the end. This rearrangement joins TRBV5 to TRBJ1-4, with TRBD1 as a possible D gene (6 bases). V was clipped by 4 bases and J by 4 bases, with 10 bases between them. Germline V gives CDR1 LGHNA, CDR2 YNLKQL (reference sequence). The CDR3 is 14 amino acids. The CDR3 spells CASSPRDINERLFF. CDR3 bases read: TGTGCCAGCAGCCCCAGGGACATCAACGAAAGATTATTT.

A word on this clone: The listed genes are named as in mouse. The read falls 1 residue short of the CDR3 end, and the missing part is taken from the germline J gene. The chain joins TRBV13-3 to TRBJ1-1; D not resolved. Trimming removed 0 bases from V and 0 bases from J, with 12 bases in between. CDR3 length equals 16 residues. Germline CDR1 reads NNHDY; CDR2 reads SYVADS. The part of the CDR3 DNA that was read is TGTGCCAGCAGTGATGCACCCCGACACGCAAACACAGAAGTCTTC. This gives the protein CASSDAPRHANTEVF. The entire CDR3 is CASSDAPRHANTEVFF.

Details on this clone: All gene names here are mouse names. The read ends 1 residue early relative to the CDR3; the germline J gene fills the gap. J is TRBJ2-5 and V is TRBV19, with unresolved D. The CDR3 is 13 amino acids. V lost 0 bases and J 0 bases, leaving 2 bases between the germline ends. The germline V gene encodes CDR1 FNHDT and CDR2 SITEND (reference sequence). CDR3 protein: CASSIGNQDTQYF. Partial CDR3 DNA: TGTGCCAGCAGTATAGGGAACCAAGACACCCAGTAC.

With regard to this clone: Genes and germline are mouse. The read ends 1 residue shy of where the CDR3 ends; the end is completed using the germline J gene. The V and J genes are TRBV4 and TRBJ2-1; 9 bases fit TRBD2. The CDR3 is 14 amino acids. The V gene end was trimmed by 4 bases and the J gene end by 3 bases; junction bases not matched to a gene: 1. Germline CDR1 reads LGHDT; CDR2 reads YNNKQL (reference sequence). This CDR3 is CASSLTGGYAEQFF. CDR3 bases read: TGTGCCAGCAGCTTGACTGGGGGCTATGCTGAGCAGTTC.